The TCR beta chain described here comes from a study of cytomegalovirus exposure and HLA in healthy donors. Primers: 60 Vbeta forward and 13 Jbeta reverse. Measured with immunoSEQ multiplex PCR; TCRdb has only the in-frame clones, and not every one. The repertoire holds fewer than 120,000 clones, with about 90% as singletons. Looked up from germline, CDR1 is MDHEN and CDR2 is SYDVKM. The length of the CDR3 is 14 residues. V gave up 5 bases and J gave up 7 bases; unmatched junction bases: 5. The specimen sequenced was PBMCs. This TCR came from a man between 35 and 55 years old in good health and CMV-seronegative. The rearrangement uses TRBV28 and TRBJ1-6; 7 bases are a match to TRBD1. The CDR3 region is CASSPGTANSPLHF. Written as DNA, the CDR3 is TGTGCCAGCAGTCCCGGGACAGCGAATTCACCCCTCCACTTT.